One sample yielded the 21 T cell receptor beta chains listed below, sequenced in a study of high-grade serous ovarian cancer treatment subgroups. Tumor tissue was taken before any definitive surgery or chemotherapy was given. The assay was immunoSEQ multiplex PCR, and TCRdb's table has in-frame clones only and misses some. The sample has some 10,000 clones, about 63% seen once; the top ten hold approximately 4.2%. The sequenced material came from tumor tissue. Receptor source: a human donor with high-grade serous ovarian cancer.

This clone was counted a single time. The V and J genes are TRBV21-1 and TRBJ2-7; the D call TRBD1 from the table was never checked on the DNA. TRBV21-1 represents a pseudogene. The CDR3 totals 15 residues. CDR3: CASTDRERGPPEQYF. The CDR3 DNA follows: TGTGCCAGCACGGACAGGGAACGGGGACCTCCCGAGCAGTACTTC.

This sequence joins TRBV19 and TRBJ1-5; possible D gene TRBD1, 5 bases. The CDR3 contains 16 residues. Trimming left V 4 bases short and J 7 bases short, with 20 bases between. The germline CDR1 and CDR2 sequences are LNHDA and SQIVND (reference sequence). Here the CDR3 reads CASSTRQPLVGQPQHF. The CDR3 coding sequence is TGTGCCAGTAGTACAAGACAGCCCCTGGTGGGACAGCCCCAGCATTTT.

This clone was seen once. CDR3 sequence (DNA): TGTGCCAGCAGCGCCAGACAGGCAACAGATACGCAGTATTTT. Amino acid sequence: CASSARQATDTQYF. The genes are TRBV27 and TRBJ2-3; the D gene is possibly TRBD1 (6 bases). Trimming stripped 6 bases from V and 3 bases from J, with 13 bases between. The CDR3 has 14 residues. Germline V gene sequence: CDR1 MNHEY, CDR2 SMNVEV (reference sequence).

This CDR3 is CASSLGDPLDTQYF. CDR3 nucleotides: TGTGCCAGCAGCTTAGGCGACCCGTTGGATACGCAGTATTTT. The chain combines TRBV7-3 with TRBJ2-3; D is unclear. Germline CDR1 is SGHTA and CDR2 is FQGTGA. This CDR3 contains 14 residues. V lost 2 bases and J 6 bases, leaving 12 bases between the germline ends.

V usage is TRBV18 and J usage is TRBJ2-3; maybe TRBD1 (5 bases). Looked up from germline, CDR1 is KGHSH and CDR2 is LQKENI. The CDR3 length is 15 residues. With 0 bases removed from V and 6 bases from J, the gap between germline ends came to 13 bases. Written as DNA, the CDR3 is TGTGCCAGCTCACCACCGACAGCCAGTCCCGATACGCAGTATTTT. Encoded protein: CASSPPTASPDTQYF. Combining the CDR3 with reference TRBV18 and TRBJ2-3 gives the whole variable domain NAGVMQNPRHLVRRRGQEARLRCSPMKGHSHVYWYRQLPEEGLKFMVYLQKENIIDESGMPKERFSAEFPKEGPSILRIQQVVRGDSAAYFCASSPPTASPDTQYFGPGTRLTVL.

The V gene is TRBV10-3, the J gene TRBJ2-1, with 7 bases that match TRBD2. CDR1 ENHRY and CDR2 SYGVKD come from the germline V gene. V shed 6 bases and J 7 bases; nucleotides not matched to a gene: 15. The CDR3 extends over 16 amino acids. In DNA, the CDR3 is TGTGCCATCAGGACCGGACTAGGGGAGACACTAAATGAGCAGTTCTTC. This encodes CAIRTGLGETLNEQFF.

The rearrangement joins TRBV6-5 to TRBJ2-1; TRBD2 matches at 9 bases. V gave up 8 bases and J gave up 6 bases; unmatched junction bases: 5. The CDR3 is 13 amino acids. CDR1 is MNHEY, CDR2 SVGAGI, per germline. Here the CDR3 reads CASGLAGINEQFF. As DNA, the CDR3 is TGTGCCAGCGGGCTAGCGGGGATCAATGAGCAGTTCTTC.

This chain connects TRBV29-1 to TRBJ2-3; D is perhaps TRBD2 (6 bases). The CDR3 runs 13 residues. Germline V CDR1 and CDR2: SQVTM, ANQGSEA. The ends were cut back, 6 bases at V and 3 bases at J, with 13 bases in the middle. CDR3 residues: CSVGGGATDTQYF. CDR3 nucleotides: TGCAGCGTGGGTGGCGGGGCTACAGATACGCAGTATTTT.

The CDR3: CAWRSPSGANVLTF. CDR3 coding DNA: TGTGCCTGGAGGTCACCCTCTGGGGCCAACGTCCTGACTTTC. The J gene is TRBJ2-6, the V gene TRBV30, with no clear D. V lost 3 bases, J lost 0 bases, and 6 bases lay in between. The CDR3 has 14 amino acids. CDR1 and CDR2 (germline): GTSNPN, SVGIG (reference sequence).

This clone appeared a few times. The rearrangement joins TRBV19 to TRBJ2-7; TRBD2 agrees at 11 bases. V dropped 5 bases and J dropped 4; count of bases not matched to a gene: 7. The germline V gene has CDR1 LNHDA and CDR2 SQIVND (reference sequence). The CDR3 has 15 amino acids. Here the CDR3 reads CASSLRLAGTYEQYF. The CDR3 DNA is TGTGCCAGTAGTCTGCGACTAGCGGGAACGTACGAGCAGTACTTC.

By sample share, this clone is medium-sized (0.01 to 0.1%). This chain joins TRBV27 and TRBJ2-7; 7 bases align to TRBD2. The CDR3 contains 14 residues. Germline trimming cut 3 bases from V and 3 bases from J; bases unmatched to any gene: 5. Germline lookup yields CDR1 MNHEY and CDR2 SMNVEV (reference sequence). The CDR3 DNA reads TGTGCCAGCAGTTTTCGCGAGCGGGACTACGAGCAGTACTTC. Translated, it gives CASSFRERDYEQYF.

V usage is TRBV27 and J usage is TRBJ2-5; D is perhaps TRBD1 (8 bases). CDR1 and CDR2 (germline): MNHEY, SMNVEV (reference sequence). Deletions cut 5 bases from V and 5 bases from J, with 21 bases between. The CDR3 consists of 16 residues. This CDR3 is CASSPTRTGRGETQYF. CDR3 in DNA: TGTGCCAGCAGTCCCACCCGGACAGGGAGGGGGGAGACCCAGTACTTC.

J is TRBJ2-3 and V is TRBV5-8; TRBD2 agrees at 13 bases. The trim removed 0 bases at V and 4 bases at J, leaving 2 bases unmatched. The CDR3 contains 16 residues. From germline, CDR1 is SGHTS and CDR2 YDEGEE. The CDR3, as DNA: TGTGCCAGCAGCTTGGGGACTAGCGGGAGATCAGATACGCAGTATTTT. This gives the protein CASSLGTSGRSDTQYF.

The chain is built from TRBV4-3 and TRBJ1-4; D is uncertain. The CDR3 has 12 amino acids. Germline assignment: CDR1 LGHNA and CDR2 YSLEER. Between the trimmed V and J ends, which lost 1 base and 8 bases, there was a span of 5 bases. The CDR3 nucleotides read TGCGCCAGCAGCCAAGGGCCGGAAAAACTGTTTTTT. Protein product: CASSQGPEKLFF.

This rearrangement joins TRBV5-4 to TRBJ1-2; TRBD1 is a possible D gene (5 bases). CDR1 SGHNT and CDR2 YYREEE come from the germline V gene (reference sequence). The CDR3 consists of 15 residues. V gave up 4 bases and J gave up 3 bases, with 16 bases separating them. The CDR3 sequence: CASSPVGGGDYGYTF. The CDR3, as DNA: TGTGCCAGCAGCCCCGTCGGGGGAGGAGACTATGGCTACACCTTC.

The genes are TRBV4-3 and TRBJ2-7; 8 nucleotides align to TRBD2. Trimming at V came to 1 base and at J to 1 base, leaving 0 bases not matched to a gene. Germline-derived CDR1 and CDR2 are LGHNA and YSLEER. The CDR3 totals 14 residues. CDR3 region: CASSQAGGSYEQYF. CDR3 nucleotide sequence: TGCGCCAGCAGCCAAGCGGGAGGGTCCTACGAGCAGTACTTC.

This chain joins TRBV7-2 and TRBJ2-7; D is unresolved. Per the germline V gene, CDR1 is SGHTA and CDR2 is FQGNSA. The V and J ends lost 4 bases and 5 bases respectively, with 6 bases between them. The CDR3 length is 11 residues. CDR3 sequence reads: CASSSLHEQYF. The CDR3 nucleotides are TGTGCCAGCAGCTCCCTCCACGAGCAGTACTTC.

CDR3 nucleotides: TGTGCCAGCAGTTTGGGGGAGACCCAGTACTTC. Translation gives CASSLGETQYF. The chain has TRBV27 and TRBJ2-5; D is ambiguous. Per germline, CDR1 MNHEY and CDR2 SMNVEV (reference sequence). V lost 3 bases and J 5 bases, leaving 4 bases between the germline ends. This CDR3 comprises 11 residues.

The rearrangement joins TRBV19 to TRBJ1-1; 7 bases match TRBD1. The germline CDR1 and CDR2 sequences are LNHDA and SQIVND (reference sequence). V lost 3 bases and J lost 5; bases outside the gene matches: 12. The CDR3 runs 16 residues. The CDR3 loop reads CASSISVGGPGTEAFF. DNA for the CDR3: TGTGCCAGTAGTATTTCGGTAGGGGGCCCAGGAACTGAAGCTTTCTTT.

A few counts support this clone. This chain links TRBV4-1 with TRBJ1-1, with D hard to call. CDR3 length: 12 residues. V lost 7 bases and J 1 base, leaving 7 bases between the germline ends. Germline assignment: CDR1 MGHRA and CDR2 YSYEKL. CDR3: CASKSGNTEAFF. The DNA for the CDR3 is TGCGCCAGCAAGTCCGGGAACACTGAAGCTTTCTTT.

The gene calls are TRBV5-1 and TRBJ2-5; tentatively, D is TRBD1 or TRBD2 (5 bases each). Germline CDR1 SGHRS, CDR2 YFSETQ. CDR3 length: 14 residues. V shed 3 bases and J shed 0 bases, with 9 bases lying between them. The CDR3 loop is CASSYQGHQETQYF. As DNA, the CDR3 is TGCGCCAGCAGCTATCAGGGACACCAAGAGACCCAGTACTTC.